The clone carrying this T cell receptor (beta chain) was seen a few times. Its antigen remains unidentified. The ends were cut back, 5 bases at V and 1 base at J, with 21 bases in the middle. Germline CDR1 SGHNT, CDR2 YYREEE (reference sequence). This CDR3 comprises 18 residues. Both iRepertoire HTBI primers and Arm-PCR of CDR3 regions were used to build the TCR beta libraries. TCRdb re-derived calls from the multiplex PCR reads in MiXCR, one entry per CDR3 protein. Of roughly 380,000 distinct CDR3 sequences in the sample, 15% were seen once. The time point here: newly diagnosed GD, antithyroid drugs for less than 3 months. PBMC RNA served as the TCR library source. This sample was included in a study of regulatory T cells in long-lasting Graves disease. Whole-study findings and limits: Persistent Graves' disease cases displayed lower TCR diversity than newly diagnosed ones.

Sequencing was performed on peripheral blood mononuclear cells (PBMCs), taken at new diagnosis, from a patient treated with antithyroid drugs. The gene calls are TRBV5-4 and TRBJ2-2, with D perhaps matching TRBD1 or TRBD2 (6 bases each). The origin of this receptor is a female donor with Graves disease. The CDR3 reads CASRQWGAGVLNTGELFF. CDR3 in DNA: TGTGCCAGCAGGCAATGGGGGGCAGGGGTCCTGAACACCGGGGAGCTGTTTTTT.